These 14 T cell receptor beta chains share one sample of origin, sequenced in a study of blood T cells in healthy people across ages. A second PCR, run for roughly 7 to 12 cycles, used a sample-barcoded 5' primer plus a J-beta primer mix. TCRdb reanalysed the 5' RACE reads using MiXCR and keeps one entry per CDR3 protein. The sample includes roughly 800,000 distinct CDR3 sequences, roughly 25% seen only once; the top ten take 3% to 4%. These data also featured in a second study, about T cells of mothers and their children.

Sequencing input: blood. These receptors came from a boy aged 10-17 years in good health.

This clonotype was detected only a few times. The gene calls are TRBV3-1 and TRBJ2-2; D possibly corresponds to TRBD2 (6 bases). Germline V CDR1 and CDR2: LGHDT, YNNKEL (reference sequence). The CDR3 runs to 15 residues. The V end was cut by 4 bases, the J end by 3 bases, with 12 bases between. The CDR3 DNA is TGTGCCAGCAGCCGCCGGGACTTTTACACCGGGGAGCTGTTTTTT. Its protein product is CASSRRDFYTGELFF.

The rearrangement uses TRBV5-1 and TRBJ2-3, with 7 bases identical to TRBD1. Losses at the gene ends were 4 bases for V and 2 bases for J; bases not matched to a gene: 10. The CDR3 extends over 16 amino acids. The V gene's germline CDR1 is SGHRS and CDR2 YFSETQ. The CDR3 DNA sequence: TGCGCCAGCAGCCCGCGGGCAGGGGGTGACACAGATACGCAGTATTTT. Residues: CASSPRAGGDTDTQYF.

The chain uses TRBV4-3 and TRBJ1-1; the D is unclear. The germline V gene encodes CDR1 LGHNA and CDR2 YSLEER. Trimming stripped 4 bases from V and 5 bases from J, with 11 bases between. The CDR3 contains 13 residues. CDR3 sequence (DNA): TGCGCCAGCAGCCGAACCCATGGGACTGAAGCTTTCTTT. Amino acid sequence: CASSRTHGTEAFF.

This clonotype was seen once. The genes are TRBV16 and TRBJ1-6; perhaps TRBD1 as D (6 bases). Germline CDR1 is KGHSY and CDR2 is FQNENV. Trimming stripped 0 bases from V and 11 bases from J, with 20 bases between. The CDR3 extends over 17 amino acids. The CDR3 bases are TGTGCCAGCAGCCAATCCATAGACAGGATGGCGAGGACACCCCTCCACTTT. Protein: CASSQSIDRMARTPLHF.

The chain combines TRBV6-2 or TRBV6-3 with TRBJ1-4; D unclear. The length of the CDR3 is 16 residues. Trimming took off 0 bases at V and 0 bases at J, with 8 bases between the two ends. Germline V lookup: CDR1 MNHEY, CDR2 SVGEGT. The CDR3 here is CASSYSTETTNEKLFF. CDR3 nucleotide sequence: TGTGCCAGCAGTTACTCGACGGAGACAACTAATGAAAAACTGTTTTTT.

This clonotype was seen only a few times. V usage is TRBV30 and J usage is TRBJ2-1, with TRBD1 matching 10 bases. The CDR3 loop spans 15 amino acids. Germline CDR1 and CDR2: GTSNPN and SVGIG (reference sequence). V trimming: 6 bases; J trimming: 4 bases; junction bases outside the gene matches: 9. CDR3 nucleotides: TGTGCCTGTCCCTTCGTGGGACAGGGGTACAATGAGCAGTTCTTC. Protein: CACPFVGQGYNEQFF.

The rearrangement joins TRBV28 to TRBJ1-2; 7 nucleotides align to TRBD1. V gave up 7 bases and J gave up 3 bases; unmatched junction bases: 2. CDR1 MDHEN and CDR2 SYDVKM come from the germline V gene. The CDR3 runs 12 residues. CDR3 protein: CASTGQDYGYTF. The CDR3 DNA reads as TGTGCCAGCACAGGACAGGACTATGGCTACACCTTC.

The chain is built from TRBV12-3 or TRBV12-4 and TRBJ2-2; D is possibly TRBD2 (6 bases). The CDR3 runs to 14 residues. Trimming stripped 4 bases from V and 3 bases from J, with 9 bases between. CDR3 in amino acids: CASSWGVDTGELFF. CDR3 DNA: TGTGCCAGCAGTTGGGGGGTTGACACCGGGGAGCTGTTTTTT.

This clonotype was recorded a few times. This chain joins TRBV6-6 and TRBJ2-1; a weak D match, TRBD1 (5 bases). V was pared by 7 bases and J by 7 bases, with 8 bases between. Per the germline V gene, CDR1 is MNHNY and CDR2 is SVGAGI (reference sequence). CDR3 size: 11 residues. The CDR3 sequence: CASIDRNEQFF. The DNA of the CDR3 is TGTGCCAGCATCGACAGAAATGAGCAGTTCTTC.

This clonotype occurred a few times. Here the CDR3 reads CSAQGQGLYEQYF. The DNA for the CDR3 is TGCAGCGCCCAAGGACAGGGGCTCTACGAGCAGTACTTC. The chain combines TRBV29-1 with TRBJ2-7; 9 bases are a match to TRBD1. The CDR3 spans 13 residues. CDR1 SQVTM and CDR2 ANQGSEA come from the germline V gene. Trimming removed 7 bases from V and 3 bases from J; junction bases left unmatched: 7.

The chain uses TRBV28 and TRBJ2-4, with 7 bases lining up with TRBD1. The trim removed 5 bases at V and 6 bases at J, leaving 7 bases unmatched. The CDR3 contains 14 residues. Germline V CDR1 and CDR2: MDHEN, SYDVKM. CDR3 loop: CASSPRTGGNIQYF. CDR3 in DNA: TGTGCCAGCAGTCCTCGGACAGGAGGAAACATTCAGTACTTC.

The V and J genes are TRBV5-6 and TRBJ2-5; 11 bases line up with TRBD2. The CDR3 is 17 residues long. Germline CDR1 SGHDT, CDR2 YYEEEE. Germline trimming cut 4 bases from V and 4 bases from J; bases unmatched to any gene: 12. CDR3 nucleotide sequence: TGTGCCAGCAGCCTGGGTACTAGCGGGAGTTGGCGAGAGACCCAGTACTTC. Its translation is CASSLGTSGSWRETQYF.

The sample holds a few counts of this clonotype. The chain has TRBV20-1 and TRBJ2-1; D is undetermined. The CDR3 is 10 residues long. Trimming removed 4 bases at V and 8 bases at J, with 6 bases between. CDR1 DFQATT and CDR2 SNEGSKA come from the germline V gene (reference sequence). The CDR3 loop is CSATNHEQFF. The CDR3, as DNA: TGCAGTGCTACAAACCATGAGCAGTTCTTC.

The chain has TRBV6-2 or TRBV6-3 and TRBJ2-3; D could derive from TRBD1 or TRBD2 (5 bases each). V shed 2 bases and J shed 3 bases, with 9 bases lying between them. CDR1 MNHEY and CDR2 SVGEGT come from the germline V gene. The CDR3 contains 14 residues. This chain's CDR3 is CASSYEGRTDTQYF. The CDR3, as DNA: TGTGCCAGCAGTTACGAGGGACGGACAGATACGCAGTATTTT.